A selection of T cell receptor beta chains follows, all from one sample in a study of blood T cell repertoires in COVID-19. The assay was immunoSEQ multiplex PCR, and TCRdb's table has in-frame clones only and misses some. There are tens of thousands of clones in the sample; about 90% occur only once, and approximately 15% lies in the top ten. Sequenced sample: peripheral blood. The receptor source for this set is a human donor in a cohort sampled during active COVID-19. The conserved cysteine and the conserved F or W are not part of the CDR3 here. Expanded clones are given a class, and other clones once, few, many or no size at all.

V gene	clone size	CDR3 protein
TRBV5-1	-	ASSLDTYEQY
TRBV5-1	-	ASSLRQGGGTEAF
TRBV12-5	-	ASGLDNDWNQNYYSNQPQH
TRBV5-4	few	ASSVRTGANTEAF
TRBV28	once	ASSPLGVYEQY
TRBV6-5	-	ASRAGTANYEQY
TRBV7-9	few	ASSLVITGQRDTQY
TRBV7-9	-	ASSQGQGNTDTQY
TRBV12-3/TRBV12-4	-	ASSLQGKYEQY
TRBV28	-	ASKLGASYNEQF
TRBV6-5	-	ASSYGTSGYEQY
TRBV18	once	ASSPRSQPSVLT
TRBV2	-	ASSPRTVLGSEQY
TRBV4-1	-	ASRRLWGGNQPQH
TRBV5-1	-	ASRRVLSTDTQY
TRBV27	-	ASSLQGTYEQY
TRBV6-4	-	ASSDSRGQGGYT
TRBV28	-	ASSLNRGLFTEAF
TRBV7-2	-	ASSPGLLAGPYNEQF
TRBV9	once	ASSADYLGGAQY
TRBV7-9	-	ASSLPRQGSEQF
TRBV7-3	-	ASSLGQATDTQY
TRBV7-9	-	ASSFSDRDATNEKLF
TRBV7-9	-	ASSSVSGRAQEQF
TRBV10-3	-	AISSGLGNSPLH
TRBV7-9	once	ASSPSSGKGYEQY
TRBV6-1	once	ASSEASRGVGAKNIQY
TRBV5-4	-	ASSLRTGDNEQY
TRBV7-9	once	ASLHRTREQTDTQY
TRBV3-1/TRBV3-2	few	ASSQLAGGNEQF
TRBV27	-	ASRPQGGVGNQPQH
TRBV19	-	ASSIRTSGPLNEQF
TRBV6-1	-	ASSEGGTGKDGYT
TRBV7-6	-	ASSLAPLAGGLGGASYEQY
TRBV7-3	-	ASSLRAGGAGTEAF
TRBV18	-	ASSPTSGISTDTQY
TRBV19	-	ASSIGGAGYGYT
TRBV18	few	ASSPTGGGEQF
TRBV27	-	ASSPTLAGEQF
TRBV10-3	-	AISETGSPGELF
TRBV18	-	ASSPKAGGPYEQY
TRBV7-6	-	ASSLFDSPTGYT
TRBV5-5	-	ASSWRGWYEQY
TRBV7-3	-	ASSLIPAYEQY
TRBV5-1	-	ASSLAGRENNEQF
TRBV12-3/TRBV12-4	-	ASSFREEQY
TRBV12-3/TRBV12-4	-	ASGRSQPQH
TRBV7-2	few	ASSAGEGAYEQY
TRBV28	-	ASSSLRQANTEAF
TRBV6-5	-	ASSYSFGSSYEQY
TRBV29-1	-	SVEDPAGERGVGELF